This passage covers 29 T cell receptor beta chains from one sample sequenced in a study of OX40 agonist ivuxolimab in advanced cancers. Assay used: immunoSEQ multiplex PCR; TCRdb lists only in-frame clones, some missing. The table lists around 64,000 clones, approximately 90% of them singletons. The sequencing here drew on CD4+ or CD8+ T cells sorted from blood, taken in a trial of the OX40 agonist ivuxolimab. These receptors were taken from an adult with an advanced solid tumor such as melanoma, head and neck, liver or kidney cancer.

The table lists this clone with a count of one. This rearrangement joins TRBV7-6 to TRBJ2-3; TRBD2 matches 8 bases. Germline lookup yields CDR1 SGHVS and CDR2 FNYEAQ. V shed 1 base and J 2 bases; nucleotides not matched to a gene: 11. The CDR3 spans 18 residues. CDR3 bases: TGTGCCAGCAGCTTAGTAGGGAGTAGCGGGGATTACACAGATACGCAGTATTTT. The encoded protein is CASSLVGSSGDYTDTQYF.

The chain combines TRBV23-1 with TRBJ1-5; D is ambiguous. TRBV23-1 is known as an ORF, though its function is uncertain. The CDR3 sequence is 18 residues long. V lost 0 bases to trimming and J lost 6 bases, with 21 bases between them. CDR3 loop: CASSQSPRPRMRGQPQHF. The CDR3, as DNA: TGCGCCAGCAGTCAATCACCCCGCCCAAGGATGCGTGGTCAGCCCCAGCATTTT.

This rearrangement joins TRBV9 to TRBJ2-5; 10 bases are shared with TRBD2. The germline CDR1 and CDR2 sequences are SGDLS and YYNGEE. The CDR3 is 14 amino acids. V was pared by 2 bases and J by 7 bases, with 5 bases of the junction left unmatched. The CDR3, as DNA: TGTGCCAGCAGCGTGAGCGGGGGGGCCGGGACCCAGTACTTC. This translates into CASSVSGGAGTQYF.

The V call is TRBV5-6, the J call TRBJ2-7; TRBD1 matches 8 bases. This CDR3 spans 15 amino acids. V lost 2 bases and J lost 3; bases outside the gene matches: 7. Per germline, CDR1 SGHDT and CDR2 YYEEEE. CDR3 in amino acids: CASSFISGTGYEQYF. The CDR3 nucleotides are TGTGCCAGCAGCTTCATTTCCGGGACAGGCTACGAGCAGTACTTC. Combining the CDR3 with reference TRBV5-6 and TRBJ2-7 gives the whole variable domain DAGVTQSPTHLIKTRGQQVTLRCSPKSGHDTVSWYQQALGQGPQFIFQYYEEEERQRGNFPDRFSGHQFPNYSSELNVNALLLGDSALYLCASSFISGTGYEQYFGPGTRLTVT.

The rearrangement links TRBV27 to TRBJ2-3; 10 positions match TRBD1. The CDR3 sequence is 15 residues long. Germline V gives CDR1 MNHEY, CDR2 SMNVEV (reference sequence). V trimming: 4 bases; J trimming: 6 bases; junction bases outside the gene matches: 7. The CDR3 DNA reads as TGTGCCAGCAGTTGGCCGACAGGGGGCCTTGATACGCAGTATTTT. Translation: CASSWPTGGLDTQYF.

This chain connects TRBV5-8 to TRBJ2-2, with TRBD2 matching over 10 bases. V lost 7 bases, J lost 0 bases, and 6 bases stayed unmatched. Germline V gene data show CDR1 as SGHTS and CDR2 as YDEGEE. The CDR3 length is 16 residues. CDR3 amino acids: CASEASGGPNTGELFF. The CDR3 DNA follows: TGTGCCAGCGAGGCTAGCGGGGGTCCGAACACCGGGGAGCTGTTTTTT. Supplemented by reference TRBV5-8 and TRBJ2-2, the full variable domain reads EAGVTQSPTHLIKTRGQQATLRCSPISGHTSVYWYQQALGLGLQFLLWYDEGEERNRGNFPPRFSGRQFPNYSSELNVNALELEDSALYLCASEASGGPNTGELFFGEGSRLTVL.

The rearrangement joins TRBV30 to TRBJ1-1; 10 nucleotides line up with TRBD1. With 2 bases clipped from V and 7 bases from J, the junction kept 4 bases outside the gene matches. Looked up from germline, CDR1 is GTSNPN and CDR2 is SVGIG (reference sequence). The CDR3 is 13 residues long. The CDR3 loop reads CAWSWGTGVEAFF. As DNA, the CDR3 is TGTGCCTGGAGTTGGGGGACAGGGGTTGAAGCTTTCTTT.

DNA of the CDR3: TGTGCCAGTAGTTGGTTGGGACAGGGAGGAGACACTGAAGCTTTCTTT. This codes for CASSWLGQGGDTEAFF. The chain recombines TRBV19 with TRBJ1-1; TRBD1 matches 9 bases. Germline lookup yields CDR1 LNHDA and CDR2 SQIVND (reference sequence). This CDR3 has 16 amino acids. The ends lost 5 bases at V and 3 bases at J; junction bases unmatched: 10.

The V gene is TRBV9, the J gene TRBJ1-1, with unresolved D. V dropped 0 bases and J dropped 6 bases, with 9 bases sitting between them. The germline CDR1 and CDR2 sequences are SGDLS and YYNGEE. The CDR3 sequence is 13 residues long. In DNA form, the CDR3 reads TGTGCCAGCAGCGTAGGTGGGGAGTCTGAAGCTTTCTTT. The encoded protein is CASSVGGESEAFF.

A single count supports this clone. The gene calls are TRBV9 and TRBJ2-1; D possibly corresponds to TRBD1 (5 bases). CDR3 length: 14 residues. V lost 4 bases and J lost 6, with 14 bases in between. Germline V lookup: CDR1 SGDLS, CDR2 YYNGEE. The CDR3 coding sequence is TGTGCCAGCAGCCCCGATCGCAGGGCCAATGAGCAGTTCTTC. This encodes CASSPDRRANEQFF.

The rearrangement joins TRBV7-9 to TRBJ2-7, with a tentative D call TRBD1 (5 bases). The V end was cut by 1 base, the J end by 2 bases, with 9 bases between. Germline values: CDR1 SEHNR, CDR2 FQNEAQ (reference sequence). This CDR3 region has 14 residues. The CDR3 nucleotides read TGTGCCAGCAGCTTAGGGGGCAGGGCCTACGAGCAGTACTTC. Translating it yields CASSLGGRAYEQYF.

CDR3 sequence: CASSFYRGYGYTF. CDR3 bases: TGTGCCAGCAGTTTCTACAGGGGCTATGGCTACACCTTC. The chain employs TRBV6-5 and TRBJ1-2; TRBD1 matches 7 bases. The CDR3 totals 13 residues. The V segment lost 4 bases and the J segment 4 bases; nucleotides outside the gene matches: 3. Looked up from germline, CDR1 is MNHEY and CDR2 is SVGAGI.

The chain uses TRBV14 and TRBJ1-2; maybe TRBD1 (5 bases). This CDR3 comprises 19 residues. The germline V gene encodes CDR1 SGHDN and CDR2 FVKESK. Trimming pared 1 base from V and 5 bases from J, leaving 26 bases between. The CDR3 protein is CASSQVGGVVSSGTYGYTF. The CDR3 bases are TGTGCCAGCAGCCAAGTTGGAGGGGTGGTGTCTTCGGGTACATATGGCTACACCTTC.

This clone appeared a single time. The V gene is TRBV9, the J gene TRBJ1-2; D uncertain. Germline CDR1 is SGDLS and CDR2 is YYNGEE. Trimming took 0 bases from V and 7 from J, leaving 10 bases between them. The CDR3 is made up of 13 amino acids. The CDR3 loop reads CASSVADVAGYTF. Here the CDR3 DNA reads TGTGCCAGCAGCGTAGCCGATGTTGCTGGCTACACCTTC.

The chain recombines TRBV7-9 with TRBJ2-1, with D unresolved. Per the germline V gene, CDR1 is SEHNR and CDR2 is FQNEAQ (reference sequence). This CDR3 is 12 amino acids long. Trimming stripped 2 bases from V and 10 bases from J, with 9 bases between. The CDR3: CASSLSTSEQFF. The CDR3 region has the DNA TGTGCCAGCAGCTTATCCACTTCCGAGCAGTTCTTC.

The V call is TRBV6-1, the J call TRBJ2-5; D is possibly TRBD2 (5 bases). This CDR3 comprises 11 residues. With 6 bases removed from V and 7 bases from J, the gap between germline ends came to 9 bases. From germline, CDR1 is MNHNS and CDR2 SASEGT. The CDR3 reads CASRTSGTQYF. The DNA for the CDR3 is TGTGCCAGCAGAACCAGCGGGACCCAGTACTTC.

Comment on this clone: This specimen includes other DNA sequences encoding the same CDR3. This chain links TRBV6-5 with TRBJ1-3; TRBD1 might be the D (5 bases). The CDR3 sequence is 12 residues long. Looked up from germline, CDR1 is MNHEY and CDR2 is SVGAGI. Deletions cut 5 bases from V and 4 bases from J, with 6 bases between. CDR3 DNA: TGTGCCAGCAGTCCAGGGGGAAACACCATATATTTT. This encodes CASSPGGNTIYF.

The sample holds one count of this clone. J is TRBJ2-3 and V is TRBV29-1, with 7 bases identical to TRBD1. Trimming cost V 6 bases and J 2 bases; bases outside gene matches: 11. Looked up from germline, CDR1 is SQVTM and CDR2 is ANQGSEA. This CDR3 comprises 15 residues. The CDR3 is CSVPPQDRNTDTQYF. CDR3 bases: TGCAGCGTCCCTCCGCAGGACAGGAACACAGATACGCAGTATTTT.

The chain uses TRBV28 and TRBJ2-1; 7 nucleotides line up with TRBD1. Looked up from germline, CDR1 is MDHEN and CDR2 is SYDVKM. V lost 3 bases, J lost 6 bases, and 2 bases stayed unmatched. This CDR3 is built from 13 residues. The CDR3 DNA reads as TGTGCCAGCAGTTTGGCAGGGGGCAATGAGCAGTTCTTC. Translation: CASSLAGGNEQFF. The full variable domain, in which reference TRBV28 and TRBJ2-1 provide the parts outside the CDR3, is DVKVTQSSRYLVKRTGEKVFLECVQDMDHENMFWYRQDPGLGLRLIYFSYDVKMKEKGDIPEGYSVSREKKERFSLILESASTNQTSMYLCASSLAGGNEQFFGPGTRLTVL.

V usage is TRBV5-6 and J usage is TRBJ1-4; 7 bases line up with TRBD1. With 2 bases clipped from V and 8 bases from J, the junction kept 0 bases outside the gene matches. Germline CDR1 and CDR2: SGHDT and YYEEEE. The CDR3 length is 12 residues. In DNA form, the CDR3 reads TGTGCCAGCAGCTTACAGGGGGAAAAACTGTTTTTT. Its translation is CASSLQGEKLFF.

The chain uses TRBV5-6 and TRBJ2-7; perhaps TRBD2 as D (5 bases). V lost 0 bases and J 7 bases, leaving 11 bases between the germline ends. This CDR3 comprises 13 residues. Germline V gives CDR1 SGHDT, CDR2 YYEEEE. CDR3 loop: CASSLDGMGEQYF. CDR3 in DNA: TGTGCCAGCAGCTTGGACGGGATGGGGGAGCAGTACTTC.

V and J are TRBV6-5 and TRBJ2-1; D not certain. This CDR3 contains 12 residues. V was shortened by 6 bases and J by 6 bases, with 9 bases between the two germline ends. Per the germline V gene, CDR1 is MNHEY and CDR2 is SVGAGI. The CDR3 DNA is TGTGCCAGCAGCTTGTCCCCCAATGAGCAGTTCTTC. Protein product: CASSLSPNEQFF.

The chain is built from TRBV5-6 and TRBJ1-1; no definite D call. Germline CDR1 SGHDT, CDR2 YYEEEE. With 1 base removed from V and 3 bases from J, the gap between germline ends came to 1 base. The CDR3 has 11 residues. The CDR3 coding sequence is TGTGCCAGCAGCTTGTACACTGAAGCTTTCTTT. Protein product: CASSLYTEAFF.

The CDR3 coding sequence is TGTGCCAGCAGTGAAGGTGTAGGTTATCAGCCCCAGCATTTT. It yields the protein CASSEGVGYQPQHF. The chain links TRBV2 to TRBJ1-5; D gene ambiguous. The germline V and J ends were trimmed by 1 base and 5 bases, with 9 bases remaining between them. This CDR3 contains 14 residues. From germline, CDR1 is SNHLY and CDR2 FYNNEI. The entire variable domain, with the rest obtained from reference TRBV2 and TRBJ1-5, is as follows: EPEVTQTPSHQVTQMGQEVILRCVPISNHLYFYWYRQILGQKVEFLVSFYNNEISEKSEIFDDQFSVERPDGSNFTLKIRSTKLEDSAMYFCASSEGVGYQPQHFGDGTRLSIL.

CDR3 in DNA: TGCAGTGCTAGAGATAACGAGCAGTACTTC. It codes for CSARDNEQYF. The chain uses TRBV20-1 and TRBJ2-7; D unresolved. The CDR3 runs to 10 residues. The V and J ends lost 0 bases and 5 bases respectively, with 2 bases between them. Per the germline V gene, CDR1 is DFQATT and CDR2 is SNEGSKA (reference sequence).

This chain links TRBV7-6 with TRBJ1-1; no clear D gene. Trimming shortened V by 2 bases and J by 0 bases, and 10 bases separated the two germline ends. The CDR3 is made up of 15 amino acids. CDR1 and CDR2 from the germline V gene are SGHVS and FNYEAQ. The CDR3 loop is CASSLFGNMNTEAFF. The CDR3 nucleotides read TGTGCCAGCAGCTTATTTGGAAACATGAACACTGAAGCTTTCTTT. Looking up the rest from reference TRBV7-6 and TRBJ1-1 gives the full variable domain: GAGVSQSPRYKVTKRGQDVALRCDPISGHVSLYWYRQALGQGPEFLTYFNYEAQQDKSGLPNDRFSAERPEGSISTLTIQRTEQRDSAMYRCASSLFGNMNTEAFFGQGTRLTVV.

The chain is built from TRBV4-1 and TRBJ2-1; 11 bases line up with TRBD2. V gave up 1 base and J gave up 0 bases; unmatched junction bases: 5. The CDR3 sequence is 18 residues long. CDR1 and CDR2 (germline): MGHRA, YSYEKL. CDR3 nucleotide sequence: TGCGCCAGCAGCCAAGCACTAGCGGGGGCCCTCTCCTACAATGAGCAGTTCTTC. Its translation is CASSQALAGALSYNEQFF.

The CDR3: CASSLASGGPDEQYF. The CDR3 DNA follows: TGCGCCAGCAGCTTGGCCTCGGGGGGGCCCGACGAGCAGTACTTC. The J gene is TRBJ2-7, the V gene TRBV5-1; 8 bases are a match to TRBD2. This CDR3 region has 15 residues. Losses at the gene ends were 0 bases for V and 5 bases for J; bases not matched to a gene: 7. Per germline, CDR1 SGHRS and CDR2 YFSETQ.

This chain uses TRBV7-9 with TRBJ1-5; D is unclear. This CDR3 is 14 amino acids long. Trimming took 0 bases from V and 5 from J, leaving 8 bases between them. Germline V gives CDR1 SEHNR, CDR2 FQNEAQ (reference sequence). As DNA, the CDR3 is TGTGCCAGCAGCTTAGCGCTTGGGGATCAGCCCCAGCATTTT. Protein product: CASSLALGDQPQHF.